This TCR beta chain was captured by sequencing in a study of T cells after yellow fever vaccination (dated by TCRdb to between 2018 and 2021). A note on the overall study: Libraries from fractions with low cell numbers were prepared with the SMART-Seq v4 Ultra Low Input RNA kit. To follow T-cell clones before and after primary and booster YFV17D yellow fever vaccination, bulk TCR alpha and beta repertoires were sequenced over time. Two healthy male donors made up the cohort, one aged 18 to 30 years and the other aged 30 to 40 years. Bulk PBMC replicates and cell subsets were isolated from blood drawn at multiple timepoints before and after both primary and secondary immunization. The study at large found these results: Most clones expanded after primary vaccination were re-detected after the booster (just under 97% of CD4 and around 88% of CD8), suggesting broad memory maintenance. A small fraction of clonotypes showed up in both the CD4 and CD8 compartments, probably as a result of convergent recombination. Because abundant contaminating clonotypes from the bulk population could be contained in FACS-sorted repertoires, computational filtering was required. The secondary T-cell response was found to be weaker but faster than the primary response, with a peak reached on day 5 rather than on day 15. The study included only a couple of donors, which limits how far the findings can be generalized.

The treatment or condition label corresponds to: live attenuated yellow fever vaccine strain. At each blood-draw timepoint, two biological replicates of bulk PBMCs were obtained. PBMCs were isolated from peripheral blood using a standard Ficoll-Paque protocol. TriZol was used to extract RNA from bulk PBMCs, from CD4 and CD8 fractions, and from dextramer-positive and dextramer-negative fractions. This clonotype occurred a few times. It has no known antigen specificity. No much larger clonotype is one base removed from it; base qualities were not supplied. Based on the germline V gene, the CDR1 and CDR2 sequences are SNHLY and FYNNEI. The cysteine opens and the phenylalanine closes a CDR3 of 15 amino acids. Only CDR3 DNA is held: 45 bases, read in frame from base 1. Between the V and J ends, shortened by 8 bases and 2 bases respectively, the junction contains 19 bases. TCR cDNA was made using 5'RACE template switching, a step that added a universal primer site and unique molecular identifiers. cDNA synthesis was primed from both the TCR alpha and TCR beta constant segments. Libraries were amplified in two PCR steps, with sample barcodes and sequencing adapters added in the second step. Sequencing of libraries was performed on Illumina HiSeq 2500 (2x100 bp) or NovaSeq (2x150 bp). The paper's processing steps were these. Reads were demultiplexed and collapsed into UMI consensus sequences with MIGEC, and V(D)J alignment was performed with MiXCR. Using edgeR on replicate PBMC samples, clonotypes were called vaccine-responding if FDR was below 0.01 and the log2 fold change was above 5 up to day 15. Each bulk clonotype received a CD4 or CD8 identity based on whether the sequenced CD4 or CD8 repertoire contained that clonotype at higher abundance. TCRdb handled the public reads itself, with Q25 trimming in fastp and clone calling in MiXCR, and kept productive beta chains. A single entry per CDR3 protein holds the most common genes and DNA from its merged rows. These V and J calls derive from TCRdb rather than the authors' analysis. The sample table shows approximately 580,000 distinct CDR3 sequences, and about a sixth are seen once. Jointly, the top ten make up 15% to 20% of the sample.

This specimen consisted of PBMCs, obtained less than 6 days after the first yellow fever vaccination. In this chain, TRBV2 is recombined with TRBJ2-7, with a weak D call of TRBD1 (5 bases match). This TCR came from a young man who received the YFV17D yellow fever vaccine. The encoded CDR3 is CASAPLRTSTYEQYF. At the DNA level, the sequence is TGTGCCAGCGCCCCTCTGAGGACAAGCACCTACGAGCAGTACTTC.